One sample yielded the 5 T cell receptor beta chains listed below, sequenced in a study of chemoradiotherapy in HPV16-positive cancers. Assay: immunoSEQ multiplex PCR; the TCRdb copy retains only in-frame clones and omits some. This sample yields 8,500 to 9,000 clones, of which around 66% are seen a single time; 9.1% belongs to the top ten. Sample acquisition took place from a patient who underwent chemoradiotherapy. These receptors came from a human donor with HPV-associated anogenital cancer.

The V call is TRBV28, the J call TRBJ1-1; 9 nucleotides line up with TRBD1. Germline V gene data show CDR1 as MDHEN and CDR2 as SYDVKM. Germline trimming cut 9 bases from V and 4 bases from J; bases unmatched to any gene: 24. CDR3 length: 19 residues. The CDR3 spells CASPQTPGQGTASGTEAFF. The CDR3, as DNA: TGTGCCAGTCCGCAAACACCGGGACAGGGAACGGCGTCGGGCACTGAAGCTTTCTTT.

This clone was detected only a few times. The chain carries TRBV10-3 and TRBJ1-2; 9 bases map to TRBD1. CDR1 ENHRY and CDR2 SYGVKD come from the germline V gene. Losses at the gene ends were 3 bases for V and 1 base for J; bases not matched to a gene: 9. The CDR3 contains 17 residues. The DNA for the CDR3 is TGTGCCATCAGTGATTACACAGGGGGCGCACTTAACTATGGCTACACCTTC. This encodes CAISDYTGGALNYGYTF.

The genes are TRBV29-1 and TRBJ2-3, with 7 nucleotides matching TRBD1. This CDR3 has 14 amino acids. V dropped 7 bases and J dropped 6; count of bases not matched to a gene: 13. In germline, CDR1 is SQVTM, CDR2 ANQGSEA. The CDR3 coding sequence is TGCAGCGCTAGGGCTAAACAGGGGAGCGATACGCAGTATTTT. Amino acids: CSARAKQGSDTQYF.

V and J are TRBV2 and TRBJ2-5, with D possibly being TRBD1 or TRBD2 (5 bases each). CDR1 is SNHLY, CDR2 FYNNEI, per germline. The CDR3 loop spans 15 amino acids. The V end lost 7 bases, the J end lost 0 bases, and 15 bases lay between the germline ends. Here the CDR3 reads CASTRGEIHQETQYF. The CDR3 DNA is TGTGCCAGCACGAGAGGGGAGATCCACCAAGAGACCCAGTACTTC.

The rearrangement uses TRBV28 and TRBJ1-2; the D is unclear. Between the trimmed V and J ends, which lost 4 bases and 11 bases, there was a span of 14 bases. This CDR3 is 12 amino acids long. Germline loops: CDR1 MDHEN, CDR2 SYDVKM. This CDR3 reads CASSYRQRNYTF. In DNA, the CDR3 is TGTGCCAGCAGTTATCGCCAGCGAAATTACACCTTC.